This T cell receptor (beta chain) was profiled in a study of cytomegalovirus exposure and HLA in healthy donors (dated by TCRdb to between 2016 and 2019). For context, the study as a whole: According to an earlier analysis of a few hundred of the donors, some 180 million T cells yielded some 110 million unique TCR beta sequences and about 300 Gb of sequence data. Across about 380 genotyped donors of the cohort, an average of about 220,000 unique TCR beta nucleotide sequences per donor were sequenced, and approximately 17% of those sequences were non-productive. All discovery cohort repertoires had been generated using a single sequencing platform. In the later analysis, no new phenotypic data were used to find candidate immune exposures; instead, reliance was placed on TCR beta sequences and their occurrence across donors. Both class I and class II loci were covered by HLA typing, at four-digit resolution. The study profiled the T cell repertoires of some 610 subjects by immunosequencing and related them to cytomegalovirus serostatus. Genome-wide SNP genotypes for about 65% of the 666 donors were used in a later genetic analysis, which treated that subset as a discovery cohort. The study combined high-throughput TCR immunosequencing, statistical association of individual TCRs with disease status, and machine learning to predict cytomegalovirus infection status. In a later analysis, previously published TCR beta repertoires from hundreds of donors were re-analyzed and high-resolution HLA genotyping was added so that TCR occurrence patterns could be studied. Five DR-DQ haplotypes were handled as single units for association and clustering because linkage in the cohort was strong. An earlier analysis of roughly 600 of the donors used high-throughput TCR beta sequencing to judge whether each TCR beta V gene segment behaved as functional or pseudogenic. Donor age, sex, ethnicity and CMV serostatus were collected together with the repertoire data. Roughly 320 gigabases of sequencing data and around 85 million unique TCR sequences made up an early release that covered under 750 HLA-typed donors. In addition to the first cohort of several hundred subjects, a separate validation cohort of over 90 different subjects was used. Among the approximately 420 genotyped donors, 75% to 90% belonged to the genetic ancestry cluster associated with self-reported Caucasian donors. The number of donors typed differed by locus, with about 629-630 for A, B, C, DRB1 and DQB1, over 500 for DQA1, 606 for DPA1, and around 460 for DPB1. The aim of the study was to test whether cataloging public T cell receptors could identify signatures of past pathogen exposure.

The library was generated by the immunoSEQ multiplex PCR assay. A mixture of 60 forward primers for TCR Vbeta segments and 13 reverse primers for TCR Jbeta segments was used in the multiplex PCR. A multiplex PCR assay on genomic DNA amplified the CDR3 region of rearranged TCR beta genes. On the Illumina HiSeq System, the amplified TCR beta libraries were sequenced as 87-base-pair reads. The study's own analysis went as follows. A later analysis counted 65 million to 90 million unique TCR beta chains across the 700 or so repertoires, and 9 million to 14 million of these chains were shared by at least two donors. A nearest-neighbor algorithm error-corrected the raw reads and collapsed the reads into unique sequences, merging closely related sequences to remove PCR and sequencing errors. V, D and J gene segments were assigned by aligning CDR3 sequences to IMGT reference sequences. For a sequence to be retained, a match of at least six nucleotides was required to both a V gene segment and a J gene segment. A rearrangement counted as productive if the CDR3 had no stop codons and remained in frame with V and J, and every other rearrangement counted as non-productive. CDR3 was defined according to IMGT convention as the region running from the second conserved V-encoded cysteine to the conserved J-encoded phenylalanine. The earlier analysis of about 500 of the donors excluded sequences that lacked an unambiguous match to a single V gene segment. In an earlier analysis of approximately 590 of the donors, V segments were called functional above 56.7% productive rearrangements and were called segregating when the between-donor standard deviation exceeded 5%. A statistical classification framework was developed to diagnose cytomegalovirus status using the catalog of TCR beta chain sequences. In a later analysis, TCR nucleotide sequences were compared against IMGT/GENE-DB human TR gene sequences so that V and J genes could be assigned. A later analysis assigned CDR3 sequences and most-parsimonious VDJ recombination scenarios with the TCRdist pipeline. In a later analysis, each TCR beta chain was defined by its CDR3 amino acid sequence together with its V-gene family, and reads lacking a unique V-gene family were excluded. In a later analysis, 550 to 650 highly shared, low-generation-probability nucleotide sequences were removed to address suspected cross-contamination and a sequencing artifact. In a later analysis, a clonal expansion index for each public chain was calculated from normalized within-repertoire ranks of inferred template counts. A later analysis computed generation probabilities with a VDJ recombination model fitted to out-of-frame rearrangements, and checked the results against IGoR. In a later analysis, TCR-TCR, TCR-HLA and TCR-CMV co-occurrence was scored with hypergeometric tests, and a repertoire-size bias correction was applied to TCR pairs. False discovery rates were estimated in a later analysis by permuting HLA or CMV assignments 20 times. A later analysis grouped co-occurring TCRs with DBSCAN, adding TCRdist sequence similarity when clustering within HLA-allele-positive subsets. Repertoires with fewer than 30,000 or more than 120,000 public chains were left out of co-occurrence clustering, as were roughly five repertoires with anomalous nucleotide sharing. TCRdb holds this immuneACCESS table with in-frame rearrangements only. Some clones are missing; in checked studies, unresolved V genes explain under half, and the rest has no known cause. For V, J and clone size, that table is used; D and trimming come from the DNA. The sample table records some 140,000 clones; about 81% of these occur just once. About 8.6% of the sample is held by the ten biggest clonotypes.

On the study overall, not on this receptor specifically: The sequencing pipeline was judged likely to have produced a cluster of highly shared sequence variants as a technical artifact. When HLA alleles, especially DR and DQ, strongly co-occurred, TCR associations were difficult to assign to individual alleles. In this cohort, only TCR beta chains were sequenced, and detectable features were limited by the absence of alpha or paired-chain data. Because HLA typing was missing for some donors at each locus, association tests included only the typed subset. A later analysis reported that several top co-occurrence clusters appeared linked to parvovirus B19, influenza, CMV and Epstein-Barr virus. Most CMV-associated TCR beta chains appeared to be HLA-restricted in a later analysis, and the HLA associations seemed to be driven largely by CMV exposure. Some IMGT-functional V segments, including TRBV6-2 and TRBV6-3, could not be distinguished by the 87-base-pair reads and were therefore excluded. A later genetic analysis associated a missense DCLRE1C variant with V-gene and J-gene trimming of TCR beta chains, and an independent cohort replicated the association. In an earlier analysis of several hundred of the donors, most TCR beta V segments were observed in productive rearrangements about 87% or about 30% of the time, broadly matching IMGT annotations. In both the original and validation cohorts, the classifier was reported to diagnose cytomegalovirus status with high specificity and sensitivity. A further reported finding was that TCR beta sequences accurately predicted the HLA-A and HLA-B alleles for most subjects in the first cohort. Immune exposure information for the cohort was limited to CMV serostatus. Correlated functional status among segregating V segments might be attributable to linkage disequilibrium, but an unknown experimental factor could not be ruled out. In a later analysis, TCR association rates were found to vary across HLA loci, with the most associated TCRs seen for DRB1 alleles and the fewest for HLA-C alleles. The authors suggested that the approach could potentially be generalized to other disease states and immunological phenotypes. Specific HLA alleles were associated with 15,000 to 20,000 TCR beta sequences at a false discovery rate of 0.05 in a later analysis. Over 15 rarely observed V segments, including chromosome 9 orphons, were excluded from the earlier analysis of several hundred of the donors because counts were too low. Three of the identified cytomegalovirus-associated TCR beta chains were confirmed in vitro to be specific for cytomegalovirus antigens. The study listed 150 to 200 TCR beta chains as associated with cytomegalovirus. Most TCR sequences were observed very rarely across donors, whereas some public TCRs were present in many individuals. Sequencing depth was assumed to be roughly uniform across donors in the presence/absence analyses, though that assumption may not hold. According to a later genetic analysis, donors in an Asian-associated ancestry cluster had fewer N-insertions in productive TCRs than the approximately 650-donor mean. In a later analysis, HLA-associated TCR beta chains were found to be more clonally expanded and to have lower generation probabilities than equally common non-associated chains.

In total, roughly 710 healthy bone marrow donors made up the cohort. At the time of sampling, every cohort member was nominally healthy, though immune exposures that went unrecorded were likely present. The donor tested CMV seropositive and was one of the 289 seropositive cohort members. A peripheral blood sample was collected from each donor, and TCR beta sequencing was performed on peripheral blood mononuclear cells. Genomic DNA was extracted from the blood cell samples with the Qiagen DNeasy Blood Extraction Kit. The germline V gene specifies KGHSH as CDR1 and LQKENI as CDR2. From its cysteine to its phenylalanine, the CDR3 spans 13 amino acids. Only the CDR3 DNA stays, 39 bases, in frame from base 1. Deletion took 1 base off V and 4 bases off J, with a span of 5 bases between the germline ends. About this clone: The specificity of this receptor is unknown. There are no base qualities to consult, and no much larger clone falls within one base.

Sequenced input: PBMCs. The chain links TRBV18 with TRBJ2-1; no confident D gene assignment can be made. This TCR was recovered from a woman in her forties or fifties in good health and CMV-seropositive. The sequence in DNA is TGTGCCAGCTCACCACTTTCGTACAATGAGCAGTTCTTC. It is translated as CASSPLSYNEQFF.